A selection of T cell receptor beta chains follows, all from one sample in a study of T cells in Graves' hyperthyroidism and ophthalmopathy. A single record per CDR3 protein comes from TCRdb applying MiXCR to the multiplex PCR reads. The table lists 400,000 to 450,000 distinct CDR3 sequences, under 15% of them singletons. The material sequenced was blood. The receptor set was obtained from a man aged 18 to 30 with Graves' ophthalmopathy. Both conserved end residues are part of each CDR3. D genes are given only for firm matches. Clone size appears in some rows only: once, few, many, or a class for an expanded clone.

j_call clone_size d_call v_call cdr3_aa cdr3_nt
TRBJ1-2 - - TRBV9 CASSVVKANPSYGYTF TGTGCCAGCAGCGTAGTTAAGGCAAACCCGAGCTATGGCTACACCTTC
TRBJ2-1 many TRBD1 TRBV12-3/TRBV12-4 CASSRGQNNEQFF TGTGCCAGCAGTCGGGGACAGAACAATGAGCAGTTCTTC
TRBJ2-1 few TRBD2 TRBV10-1 CASSTGTSGLVEQFF TGCGCCAGCAGTACCGGGACTAGCGGGTTAGTTGAGCAGTTCTTC
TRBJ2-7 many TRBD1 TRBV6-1 CASSAEFFRDRGSEQYF TGTGCCAGCAGTGCGGAGTTCTTCCGGGACAGGGGCTCCGAGCAGTACTTC
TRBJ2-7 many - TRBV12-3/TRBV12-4 CASRVRGTTYEQYF TGTGCCAGCAGGGTGAGGGGCACGACCTACGAGCAGTACTTC
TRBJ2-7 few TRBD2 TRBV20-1 CSATSTSGMGTYEQYF TGCAGTGCAACCTCGACTAGCGGGATGGGGACGTACGAGCAGTACTTC
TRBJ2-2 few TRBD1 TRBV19 CASVGQGAGAGELFF TGTGCCAGTGTAGGACAGGGGGCTGGGGCCGGGGAGCTGTTTTTT
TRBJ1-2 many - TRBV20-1 CSARAGTFNYGYTF TGCAGTGCTAGAGCCGGGACCTTCAACTATGGCTACACCTTC
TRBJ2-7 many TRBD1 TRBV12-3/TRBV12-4 CASSIVPGTAYEQYF TGTGCCAGCAGTATAGTCCCCGGGACAGCCTACGAGCAGTACTTC
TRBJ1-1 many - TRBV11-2 CASREVRTEAFF TGTGCCAGCCGAGAGGTGAGGACTGAAGCTTTCTTT
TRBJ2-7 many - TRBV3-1 CASSQDRAPTYEQYF TGTGCCAGCAGCCAAGATCGCGCACCCACCTACGAGCAGTACTTC
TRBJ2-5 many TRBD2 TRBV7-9 CASSLPGLAGVQETQYF TGTGCCAGCAGCTTGCCGGGGCTAGCGGGGGTACAAGAGACCCAGTACTTC
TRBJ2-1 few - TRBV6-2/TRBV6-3 CATQGQTLYNEQFF TGTGCCACCCAAGGACAGACTCTATACAATGAGCAGTTCTTC
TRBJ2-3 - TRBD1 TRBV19 CASGGQGVADTQYF TGTGCCAGCGGGGGACAGGGGGTGGCAGATACGCAGTATTTT
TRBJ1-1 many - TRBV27 CASSSGREAFF TGTGCCAGCAGCTCGGGCCGTGAAGCTTTCTTT
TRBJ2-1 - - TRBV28 CASSLVQAVRTEQFF TGTGCCAGCAGTTTGGTTCAGGCCGTCCGGACAGAGCAGTTCTTC
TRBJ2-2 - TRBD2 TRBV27 CASSVGLAGTGELFF TGTGCCAGCAGTGTCGGACTAGCGGGCACCGGGGAGCTGTTTTTT
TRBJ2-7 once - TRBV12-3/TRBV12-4 CASRRDSATEQYF TGTGCCAGCAGGCGGGACAGCGCTACCGAGCAGTACTTC
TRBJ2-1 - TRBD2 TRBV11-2 CASSLGTSGRRYNEQFF TGTGCCAGCAGCTTAGGGACTAGCGGGAGGAGGTACAATGAGCAGTTCTTC
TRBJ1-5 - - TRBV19 CASSIMGGANQPQHF TGTGCCAGTAGTATTATGGGGGGAGCCAATCAGCCCCAGCATTTT
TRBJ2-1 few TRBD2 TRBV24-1 CATSDFSGGLNEQFF TGTGCCACCAGTGATTTCAGCGGGGGGCTTAATGAGCAGTTCTTC
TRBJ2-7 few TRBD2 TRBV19 CASSLTSGTRDHYEQYF TGTGCCAGTAGTCTCACATCCGGGACTAGGGACCACTACGAGCAGTACTTC
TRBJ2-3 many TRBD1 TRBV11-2 CASSPNRGTDTQYF TGTGCCAGCAGCCCAAACAGGGGAACAGATACGCAGTATTTT
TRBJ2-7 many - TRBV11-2 CASSHPNYEQYF TGTGCCAGCAGCCACCCTAACTACGAGCAGTACTTC
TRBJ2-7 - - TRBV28 CASSPLSGDEQYF TGTGCCAGCAGTCCACTCTCGGGGGACGAGCAGTACTTC
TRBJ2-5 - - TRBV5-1 CASRGDPRETQYF TGCGCCAGCAGGGGGGATCCGCGAGAGACCCAGTACTTC
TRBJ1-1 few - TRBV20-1 CSARVGEGTEAFF TGCAGTGCTAGAGTGGGGGAGGGGACTGAAGCTTTCTTT
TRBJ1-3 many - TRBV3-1 CASSQALNTIYF TGTGCCAGCAGCCAAGCTCTCAACACCATATATTTT
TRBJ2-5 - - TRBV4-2 CASSQVREQETQYF TGTGCCAGCAGCCAAGTACGAGAGCAAGAGACCCAGTACTTC
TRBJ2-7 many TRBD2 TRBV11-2 CASSLFTLAGSTYEQYF TGTGCCAGCAGCCTATTTACGCTAGCGGGATCCACCTACGAGCAGTACTTC
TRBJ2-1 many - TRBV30 CAWSVQDREQFF TGTGCCTGGAGTGTACAAGACCGAGAGCAGTTCTTC
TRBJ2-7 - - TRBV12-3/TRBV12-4 CASSSPGLTYEQYF TGTGCCAGCAGTTCCCCGGGACTCACTTACGAGCAGTACTTC
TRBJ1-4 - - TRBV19 CASSIGLSYGATNEKLFF TGTGCCAGTAGTATAGGGCTTTCGTACGGAGCAACTAATGAAAAACTGTTTTTT
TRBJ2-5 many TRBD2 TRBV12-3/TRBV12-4 CAAQAGGEETQYF TGTGCCGCTCAAGCGGGAGGAGAAGAGACCCAGTACTTC
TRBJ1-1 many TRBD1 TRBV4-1 CASSPRPGTVNTEAFF TGCGCCAGCAGCCCACGCCCGGGGACAGTGAACACTGAAGCTTTCTTT
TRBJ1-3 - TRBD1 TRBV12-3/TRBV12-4 CASSRGDRGLPFSSGNTIYF TGTGCCAGCAGCCGGGGCGACAGGGGGCTCCCCTTTAGCTCTGGAAACACCATATATTTT
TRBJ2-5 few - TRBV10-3 CAISGGEETQYF TGTGCCATCAGTGGGGGAGAAGAGACCCAGTACTTC
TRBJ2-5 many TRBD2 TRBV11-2 CASSDRLAQETQYF TGTGCCAGCAGCGATAGACTAGCCCAAGAGACCCAGTACTTC
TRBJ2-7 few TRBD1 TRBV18 CASSLSGTGVHEQYF TGTGCCAGCTCACTTTCCGGGACAGGGGTCCACGAGCAGTACTTC
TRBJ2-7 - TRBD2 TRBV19 CASSTRNGGVYEQYF TGTGCCAGTAGTACCCGAAACGGGGGGGTCTACGAGCAGTACTTC